These 9 T cell receptor beta chains share one sample of origin, sequenced in a study of blood T cell repertoires in COVID-19 (dated by TCRdb to the early 2020s). To prepare the library, the immunoSEQ multiplex PCR assay was applied. TCRdb stores this immuneACCESS table with in-frame sequences only. Part of the clones is absent; in the studies checked, under half of the shortfall reflects unresolved V genes, and no reason is known for the rest. The sample includes more than 120,000 clones, with about 80% observed a single time. Around 5% of the sample is in the top ten clones. The sample consisted of peripheral blood. The receptor source for this set is a human donor in a cohort sampled during active COVID-19.

This clone was seen only a few times. This chain connects TRBV3-1 (or the pseudogene TRBV3-2) to TRBJ1-6; 8 bases fit TRBD1. This CDR3 spans 14 amino acids. CDR1 LGHDT and CDR2 YNNKEL come from the germline V gene (reference sequence). V shed 4 bases and J 5 bases; nucleotides not matched to a gene: 1. The CDR3 DNA reads TGTGCCAGCAGCCCGGGACAGGATAATTCACCCCTCCACTTT. This encodes CASSPGQDNSPLHF.

The rearrangement links TRBV11-2 to TRBJ1-4; D perhaps matches TRBD1 (6 bases). Trimming removed 3 bases from V and 0 bases from J, with 8 bases in between. CDR1 is SGHAT and CDR2 is FQNNGV in the germline V gene. This CDR3 is built from 15 residues. The CDR3 DNA sequence: TGTGCCAGCAGCTTTGACAGGTCAACTAATGAAAAACTGTTTTTT. This gives the protein CASSFDRSTNEKLFF.

The chain links TRBV5-6 to TRBJ1-6; 7 bases are a match to TRBD1. This CDR3 is built from 14 residues. From germline, CDR1 is SGHDT and CDR2 YYEEEE. Trimming removed 0 bases from V and 7 bases from J; junction bases left unmatched: 1. For the CDR3, the DNA is TGTGCCAGCAGCTTGGACAGGGGCAATTCACCCCTCCACTTT. This translates into CASSLDRGNSPLHF.

The chain joins TRBV3-1 (or the pseudogene TRBV3-2) to TRBJ2-4, with 7 positions matching TRBD1. The V segment lost 5 bases and the J segment 10 bases; nucleotides outside the gene matches: 8. Germline values: CDR1 LGHDT, CDR2 YNNKEL (reference sequence). This CDR3 spans 13 amino acids. The CDR3 loop reads CASSSTGYRIQYF. DNA for the CDR3: TGTGCCAGCAGCTCGACAGGGTATCGGATTCAGTACTTC.

The rearrangement links TRBV14 to TRBJ1-4; tentative D call: TRBD1 (6 bases). The CDR3 totals 20 residues. Per germline, CDR1 SGHDN and CDR2 FVKESK. V lost 6 bases and J 1 base, leaving 27 bases between the germline ends. CDR3 sequence (DNA): TGTGCCAGCAGTCTTGAAAGATGGGACACCCCTGTTGGAACTAATGAAAAACTGTTTTTT. This encodes CASSLERWDTPVGTNEKLFF.

CDR3 in amino acids: CASTTLGPGQGIRETQYF. The DNA for the CDR3 is TGTGCCAGCACCACATTGGGACCGGGACAGGGGATCCGGGAGACCCAGTACTTC. V usage is TRBV7-9 and J usage is TRBJ2-5, with 10 bases fitting TRBD1. The CDR3 totals 18 residues. Germline lookup yields CDR1 SEHNR and CDR2 FQNEAQ (reference sequence). The V gene end was trimmed by 7 bases and the J gene end by 5 bases; junction bases not matched to a gene: 19.

The V call is TRBV6-1, the J call TRBJ2-5; D might be TRBD1 (6 bases). Germline V lookup: CDR1 MNHNS, CDR2 SASEGT. V was clipped by 0 bases and J by 1 base, with 15 bases between them. CDR3 length: 17 residues. CDR3 bases: TGTGCCAGCAGTGAAGCCTCTTATCAGGGGCCCCAAGAGACCCAGTACTTC. Residues: CASSEASYQGPQETQYF.

The chain uses TRBV5-4 and TRBJ1-2, with 7 positions matching TRBD1. With V trimmed by 2 bases and J by 3 bases, 13 bases remained unmatched. Germline values: CDR1 SGHNT, CDR2 YYREEE (reference sequence). This CDR3 comprises 17 residues. CDR3 nucleotide sequence: TGTGCCAGCAGCTTCGGGGGCCGACAGGGACGGGACTATGGCTACACCTTC. It is translated as CASSFGGRQGRDYGYTF.

The chain has TRBV9 and TRBJ2-3; 11 bases match TRBD2. Trimming removed 0 bases from V and 2 bases from J; junction bases left unmatched: 14. This CDR3 spans 20 amino acids. In germline, CDR1 is SGDLS, CDR2 YYNGEE. CDR3 region: CASSVGVPGSGGALTDTQYF. Written as DNA, the CDR3 is TGTGCCAGCAGCGTAGGGGTTCCGGGTAGCGGGGGGGCCCTCACAGATACGCAGTATTTT. Together with reference TRBV9 and TRBJ2-3, the CDR3 gives the full variable domain: DSGVTQTPKHLITATGQRVTLRCSPRSGDLSVYWYQQSLDQGLQFLIQYYNGEERAKGNILERFSAQQFPDLHSELNLSSLELGDSALYFCASSVGVPGSGGALTDTQYFGPGTRLTVL.